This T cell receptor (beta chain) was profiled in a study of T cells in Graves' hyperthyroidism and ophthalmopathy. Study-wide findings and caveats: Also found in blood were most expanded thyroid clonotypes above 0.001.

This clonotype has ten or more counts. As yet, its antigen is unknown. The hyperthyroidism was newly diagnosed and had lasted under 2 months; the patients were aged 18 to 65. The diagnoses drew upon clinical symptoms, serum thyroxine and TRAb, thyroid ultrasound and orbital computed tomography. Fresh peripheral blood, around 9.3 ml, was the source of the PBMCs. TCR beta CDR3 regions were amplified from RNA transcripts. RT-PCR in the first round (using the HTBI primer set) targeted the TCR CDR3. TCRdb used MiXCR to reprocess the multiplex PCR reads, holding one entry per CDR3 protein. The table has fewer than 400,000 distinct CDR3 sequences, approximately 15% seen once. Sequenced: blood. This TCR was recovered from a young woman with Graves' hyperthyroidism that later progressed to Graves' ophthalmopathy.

CDR3 loop: CASRKGGLGSYNEQFF. The CDR3 nucleotides are TGTGCCAGCAGGAAAGGGGGCTTAGGGTCCTACAATGAGCAGTTCTTC. This sequence joins TRBV6-1 and TRBJ2-1, with TRBD1 matching 7 bases. The ends lost 6 bases at V and 1 base at J; junction bases unmatched: 9. The CDR3 totals 16 residues. From germline, CDR1 is MNHNS and CDR2 SASEGT.